The TCR beta chain described here comes from a study of blood T cell repertoires in COVID-19. Overall study: The samples span acute and convalescent COVID-19 from the United States, Italy and Spain. From T cells, B-cell-depleted T cells, or PBMCs came the material, which was cDNA or gDNA.

Original methodology: Using reference gene primer amplification, nucleated cell counts were estimated. The table came from immunoSEQ multiplex PCR; TCRdb's copy has only in-frame clones and leaves some out. V and J calls and clone size are given by that table; D and trimming were obtained from the DNA. The data show tens of thousands of clones, 75% to 85% seen once. The CDR3 length is 14 residues. The V end was cut by 0 bases, the J end by 1 base, with 8 bases between. The germline gives CDR1 SGHRS, CDR2 YFSETQ. The chain uses TRBV5-1 and TRBJ2-7; D is undetermined. The source of this sequence is a man between 35 and 55 years old with acute or convalescent COVID-19. Specimen: peripheral blood. CDR3 loop: CASSLAAVSYEQYF. For the CDR3, the DNA is TGCGCCAGCAGCTTGGCCGCAGTTTCCTACGAGCAGTACTTC. The full variable domain, in which reference TRBV5-1 and TRBJ2-7 provide the parts outside the CDR3, is KAGVTQTPRYLIKTRGQQVTLSCSPISGHRSVSWYQQTPGQGLQFLFEYFSETQRNKGNFPGRFSGRQFSNSRSEMNVSTLELGDSALYLCASSLAAVSYEQYFGPGTRLTVT.